These 26 T cell receptor beta chains share one sample of origin, sequenced in a study of PD-1 blockade in classical Hodgkin lymphoma (TCRdb year 2020). Preparation of the library involved the immunoSEQ multiplex PCR assay. In its TCRdb copy, this immuneACCESS table keeps in-frame sequences only and misses some clones. Where compared with another copy, unresolved V genes explain less than half of these, and the others have no known cause. Recorded for this sample are about 24,000 clones; about 90% of them occurred a single time. The ten largest clonotypes hold about 0.55% of the sample. The sample's time point, from its label and the paper: newly diagnosed, previously untreated cHL patient sample. A Miltenyi CD4+ T cell isolation kit was used for magnetic negative selection to purify CD4+ T cells from thawed PBMCs. Sample: CD4+ T cells from blood. The origin of the receptors is a human donor with classical Hodgkin lymphoma.

The genes are TRBV29-1 and TRBJ2-3; 8 nucleotides match TRBD1. Unmatched junction bases numbered 9, after V lost 7 bases and J lost 6 bases. The CDR3 totals 13 residues. Germline-derived CDR1 and CDR2 are SQVTM and ANQGSEA. The CDR3 DNA reads TGCAGCGCCGGGACAGGAGCATTGGATACGCAGTATTTT. Its translation is CSAGTGALDTQYF.

The chain carries TRBV7-2 and TRBJ1-5, with TRBD1 as a possible D gene (5 bases). Per the germline V gene, CDR1 is SGHTA and CDR2 is FQGNSA. Trimming cost V 5 bases and J 4 bases, with 15 bases left between them. The CDR3 loop spans 15 amino acids. CDR3 loop: CASSVQIGGNQPQHF. The CDR3 DNA is TGTGCCAGCAGCGTACAAATTGGGGGAAATCAGCCCCAGCATTTT. The full variable domain, rest sourced from reference TRBV7-2 and TRBJ1-5, is GAGVSQSPSNKVTEKGKDVELRCDPISGHTALYWYRQSLGQGLEFLIYFQGNSAPDKSGLPSDRFSAERTGGSVSTLTIQRTQQEDSAVYLCASSVQIGGNQPQHFGDGTRLSIL.

V usage is TRBV5-1 and J usage is TRBJ2-5, with 7 bases that match TRBD2. Losses at the gene ends were 5 bases for V and 5 bases for J; bases not matched to a gene: 9. CDR3 length: 14 amino acids. Germline V gives CDR1 SGHRS, CDR2 YFSETQ. CDR3 sequence reads: CASRFGTKVETQYF. In nucleotides, the CDR3 is TGCGCCAGCAGATTCGGGACTAAAGTGGAGACCCAGTACTTC.

This chain connects TRBV5-4 to TRBJ2-5; possible D gene TRBD1, 6 bases. V lost 2 bases and J 1 base, leaving 9 bases between the germline ends. Germline values: CDR1 SGHNT, CDR2 YYREEE (reference sequence). The CDR3 contains 14 residues. CDR3 residues: CASSFMGAQETQYF. The CDR3 coding sequence is TGTGCCAGCAGCTTTATGGGGGCCCAAGAGACCCAGTACTTC.

The rearrangement joins TRBV9 to TRBJ2-1, with 14 nucleotides matching TRBD2. The junction had 5 bases not matched to a gene; V was cut back by 0 bases and J by 12 bases. The CDR3 has 15 amino acids. Germline CDR1 reads SGDLS; CDR2 reads YYNGEE. The CDR3 DNA reads TGTGCCAGCAGCGTAGTGGGACTAGCGGGGGAACGGCAGTTCTTC. It specifies CASSVVGLAGERQFF.

V gene TRBV5-8 combines with J gene TRBJ2-5, with TRBD2 identical over 9 bases. The V and J ends lost 4 bases and 3 bases, in that order; junction bases with no gene match: 10. This CDR3 comprises 16 residues. CDR1 is SGHTS and CDR2 is YDEGEE in the germline V gene. This CDR3 is CASSLTRGGLEETQYF. CDR3 nucleotides: TGTGCCAGCAGCCTAACGCGGGGGGGGCTTGAAGAGACCCAGTACTTC.

The chain recombines TRBV5-1 with TRBJ2-6; 8 nucleotides align to TRBD1. Trimming cost V 5 bases and J 2 bases; bases outside gene matches: 6. The CDR3 runs 16 residues. Germline CDR1 reads SGHRS; CDR2 reads YFSETQ. The DNA for the CDR3 is TGCGCCAGCAGAATCGGGACAGGTGCTGGGGCCAACGTCCTGACTTTC. It yields the protein CASRIGTGAGANVLTF.

The chain is built from TRBV15 and TRBJ1-2; 12 bases align to TRBD1. The germline V gene has CDR1 LNHNV and CDR2 YYDKDF (reference sequence). Losses at the gene ends were 1 base for V and 4 bases for J; bases not matched to a gene: 4. The CDR3 runs to 16 residues. The CDR3 is CATSRGGTGGVYGYTF. DNA of the CDR3: TGTGCCACCAGCAGAGGGGGGACAGGGGGCGTCTATGGCTACACCTTC.

The chain recombines TRBV7-3 with TRBJ2-1; 10 positions match TRBD1. Germline trimming cut 0 bases from V and 0 bases from J; bases unmatched to any gene: 5. There are 18 residues in the CDR3. Germline-derived CDR1 and CDR2 are SGHTA and FQGTGA. Here the CDR3 DNA reads TGTGCCAGCAGCTTAACGCCGGGACAGGGGAGCTCCTACAATGAGCAGTTCTTC. Amino acid sequence: CASSLTPGQGSSYNEQFF. Drawing the rest from reference TRBV7-3 and TRBJ2-1, the complete variable domain is GAGVSQTPSNKVTEKGKYVELRCDPISGHTALYWYRQSLGQGPEFLIYFQGTGAADDSGLPNDRFFAVRPEGSVSTLKIQRTERGDSAVYLCASSLTPGQGSSYNEQFFGPGTRLTVL.

The gene calls are TRBV7-9 and TRBJ2-5; the D is unclear. Germline V gives CDR1 SEHNR, CDR2 FQNEAQ (reference sequence). The CDR3 loop spans 13 amino acids. Trimming took off 2 bases at V and 5 bases at J, with 9 bases between the two ends. As DNA, the CDR3 is TGTGCCAGCAGCTTACTGGATCGGGAGACCCAGTACTTC. It translates to CASSLLDRETQYF.

J is TRBJ2-5 and V is TRBV6-5; tentatively, D is TRBD1 or TRBD2 (5 bases each). V was pared by 6 bases and J by 1 base, with 9 bases between. The CDR3 has 13 residues. The germline gives CDR1 MNHEY, CDR2 SVGAGI. The CDR3 sequence: CASRPGPQETQYF. CDR3 coding DNA: TGTGCCAGCAGGCCGGGACCCCAAGAGACCCAGTACTTC.

This chain uses TRBV5-3 with TRBJ1-2; TRBD1 agrees at 7 bases. TRBV5-3 is recorded as an ORF, its role being uncertain. The V gene end was trimmed by 6 bases and the J gene end by 2 bases; junction bases not matched to a gene: 4. The CDR3 sequence is 13 residues long. CDR3 nucleotide sequence: TGTGCCAGAAAGGGGGCAAGGAACTATGGCTACACCTTC. As protein: CARKGARNYGYTF.

V is TRBV7-2 and J is TRBJ2-1; D possibly uses TRBD1 or TRBD2 (5 bases each). V lost 5 bases and J 0 bases, leaving 11 bases between the germline ends. The germline V gene encodes CDR1 SGHTA and CDR2 FQGNSA. The CDR3 covers 15 residues. Here the CDR3 reads CASSPGQGSYNEQFF. The CDR3 DNA follows: TGTGCCAGCAGCCCGGGGCAGGGCTCCTACAATGAGCAGTTCTTC. The full variable domain, with the rest looked up from reference TRBV7-2 and TRBJ2-1, is GAGVSQSPSNKVTEKGKDVELRCDPISGHTALYWYRQSLGQGLEFLIYFQGNSAPDKSGLPSDRFSAERTGGSVSTLTIQRTQQEDSAVYLCASSPGQGSYNEQFFGPGTRLTVL.

This chain connects TRBV10-2 to TRBJ2-1, with 7 bases fitting TRBD2. CDR3 size: 18 residues. The V segment lost 1 base and the J segment 3 bases; nucleotides outside the gene matches: 12. The germline CDR1 and CDR2 sequences are WSHSY and SAAADI. DNA for the CDR3: TGCGCCAGCAGTGAGTATCCTTGGCGGGGGACGTTCTACAATGAGCAGTTCTTC. As protein: CASSEYPWRGTFYNEQFF.

The rearrangement links TRBV6-1 to TRBJ1-2; D is unclear. V shed 3 bases and J shed 4 bases, with 9 bases lying between them. The germline V gene has CDR1 MNHNS and CDR2 SASEGT. The CDR3 is made up of 13 amino acids. Here the CDR3 DNA reads TGTGCCAGCAGTGATTCTGGGATCTATGGCTACACCTTC. Amino acids: CASSDSGIYGYTF.

The rearrangement joins TRBV19 to TRBJ1-4; no firm D call. From germline, CDR1 is LNHDA and CDR2 SQIVND (reference sequence). This CDR3 contains 13 residues. V was shortened by 7 bases and J by 0 bases, with 6 bases between the two germline ends. CDR3 sequence reads: CASTVATNEKLFF. The CDR3 coding sequence is TGTGCCAGTACGGTTGCAACTAATGAAAAACTGTTTTTT.

This sequence joins TRBV13 and TRBJ2-2; D gene ambiguous. The CDR3 runs 17 residues. V was shortened by 1 base and J by 0 bases, with 12 bases between the two germline ends. Germline CDR1 PRHDT, CDR2 FYEKMQ (reference sequence). In DNA form, the CDR3 reads TGTGCCAGCAGCTTAGACAGCAAGATATCGAACACCGGGGAGCTGTTTTTT. It translates to CASSLDSKISNTGELFF.

A single count supports this clone. The V call is TRBV9, the J call TRBJ1-2, with D tentatively TRBD1 (5 bases). The V and J ends lost 0 bases and 2 bases respectively, with 17 bases between them. The germline CDR1 and CDR2 sequences are SGDLS and YYNGEE. The CDR3 runs to 17 residues. CDR3 DNA: TGTGCCAGCAGCGTAGGTTACAGGAAGAGGGCAAACTATGGCTACACCTTC. As protein: CASSVGYRKRANYGYTF.

The chain recombines TRBV7-8 with TRBJ2-7, with D possibly TRBD2 on 6 matching bases. This CDR3 spans 17 amino acids. Looked up from germline, CDR1 is SGHVS and CDR2 is FQNEAQ. V lost 5 bases, J lost 2 bases, and 22 bases lay in between. The CDR3 DNA reads TGTGCCAGCAGCCCCTCGCCGTTAGGGAGGAGTACCTACGAGCAGTACTTC. Amino acid sequence: CASSPSPLGRSTYEQYF.

The chain has TRBV5-6 and TRBJ2-1; 8 bases are a match to TRBD2. V trimming: 4 bases; J trimming: 3 bases; junction bases outside the gene matches: 6. Per the germline V gene, CDR1 is SGHDT and CDR2 is YYEEEE. CDR3 length: 15 residues. CDR3 loop: CASSMGTRGYNEQFF. The CDR3 bases are TGTGCCAGCAGCATGGGGACTAGGGGCTACAATGAGCAGTTCTTC.

This clone appeared once. The rearrangement joins TRBV18 to TRBJ2-1, with D perhaps matching TRBD1 (5 bases). Germline V gene sequence: CDR1 KGHSH, CDR2 LQKENI. Trimming shortened V by 2 bases and J by 6 bases, and 11 bases separated the two germline ends. The CDR3 runs to 14 residues. CDR3 region: CASSPGATSNEQFF. CDR3 nucleotides: TGTGCCAGCTCACCAGGGGCAACGTCCAATGAGCAGTTCTTC.

The rearrangement joins TRBV11-2 to TRBJ2-7, with D tentatively TRBD1 or TRBD2 (5 bases each). CDR1 and CDR2 from the germline V gene are SGHAT and FQNNGV. The ends were cut back, 4 bases at V and 9 bases at J, with 13 bases in the middle. The CDR3 consists of 12 residues. The CDR3: CASSSGRTLQYF. The CDR3 bases are TGTGCCAGCAGCTCGGGACGCACACTGCAGTACTTC.

This chain connects TRBV9 to TRBJ2-3; the D gene is possibly TRBD2 (5 bases). This CDR3 is 15 amino acids long. Looked up from germline, CDR1 is SGDLS and CDR2 is YYNGEE. V dropped 4 bases and J dropped 1 base, with 13 bases sitting between them. The CDR3 DNA reads as TGTGCCAGCAGCCCCTACGGGGAAGGCACAGATACGCAGTATTTT. This sequence encodes CASSPYGEGTDTQYF.

The rearrangement joins TRBV29-1 to TRBJ1-3, with 7 bases fitting TRBD1. Germline CDR1 SQVTM, CDR2 ANQGSEA. The V segment lost 6 bases and the J segment 4 bases; nucleotides outside the gene matches: 6. The CDR3 has 13 amino acids. The CDR3 region is CSVQGSGGNTIYF. For the CDR3, the DNA is TGCAGCGTACAGGGGTCGGGCGGAAACACCATATATTTT.

The chain carries TRBV9 and TRBJ2-1, with 10 bases lining up with TRBD2. The CDR3 has 13 residues. Germline V gives CDR1 SGDLS, CDR2 YYNGEE. V trimming: 0 bases; J trimming: 12 bases; junction bases outside the gene matches: 3. The CDR3 loop reads CASSVGTSGGQFF. The CDR3, as DNA: TGTGCCAGCAGCGTAGGGACTAGCGGTGGGCAGTTCTTC.

The gene calls are TRBV5-1 and TRBJ2-7, with no clear D. The CDR3 totals 13 residues. The V gene lost 0 bases and the J gene lost 7 bases, with 11 bases spanning the gap. Germline lookup yields CDR1 SGHRS and CDR2 YFSETQ. CDR3 bases: TGCGCCAGCAGCTTGGGTTACCCTTCGGAGCAGTACTTC. Translating gives CASSLGYPSEQYF.